One sample yielded the 12 T cell receptor beta chains listed below, sequenced in a study of cytomegalovirus exposure and HLA in healthy donors. The PCR contained 60 Vbeta and 13 Jbeta primers. TCRdb keeps only in-frame clones here, not all; method: immunoSEQ multiplex PCR. The sample includes roughly 130,000 clones, less than 85% of them seen just once. Sequencing input: PBMCs. Receptors originate from a woman between 40 and 55 years old in good health and CMV-seropositive.

The CDR3 sequence is CASSLAPTGTDTQYF. In nucleotides, the CDR3 is TGCGCCAGCAGCTTGGCCCCGACAGGGACAGATACGCAGTATTTT. The chain has TRBV5-1 and TRBJ2-3, with 7 nucleotides matching TRBD1. V shed 0 bases, J shed 3 bases, and the junction held 4 bases outside the gene matches. The germline gives CDR1 SGHRS, CDR2 YFSETQ. The length of the CDR3 is 15 residues.

Comments on this clone: The CDR3 ends on some other residue instead of the conserved phenylalanine or tryptophan, so this is likely a read error. V usage is TRBV5-1 and J usage is TRBJ1-5; perhaps TRBD1 as D (6 bases). Germline values: CDR1 SGHRS, CDR2 YFSETQ. V dropped 4 bases and J dropped 3 bases, with 11 bases sitting between them. This CDR3 spans 14 amino acids. CDR3 coding DNA: TGCGCCAGCAGCACAGGACAGAACAATCAGCCCCAGCATCTT. It codes for CASSTGQNNQPQHL.

The chain joins TRBV5-1 to TRBJ2-3, with TRBD1 identical over 9 bases. Looked up from germline, CDR1 is SGHRS and CDR2 is YFSETQ. The CDR3 loop spans 16 amino acids. Losses at the gene ends were 3 bases for V and 2 bases for J; bases not matched to a gene: 7. This chain's CDR3 is CASSSHRGPSTDTQYF. The CDR3 region has the DNA TGCGCCAGCAGCTCCCACAGGGGGCCCTCCACAGATACGCAGTATTTT.

V usage is TRBV27 and J usage is TRBJ2-5, with D possibly being TRBD2 (6 bases). Trimming stripped 4 bases from V and 5 bases from J, with 14 bases between. Germline CDR1 and CDR2: MNHEY and SMNVEV (reference sequence). CDR3 length equals 14 residues. The DNA of the CDR3 is TGTGCCAGCAGTTGGGGGGTTGGGTCGGAGACCCAGTACTTC. Amino acids: CASSWGVGSETQYF.

This clone was seen a few times. The V call is TRBV30, the J call TRBJ2-2; TRBD2 matches at 16 bases. The CDR3 is 16 amino acids. Per the germline V gene, CDR1 is GTSNPN and CDR2 is SVGIG (reference sequence). V lost 8 bases and J lost 7; bases outside the gene matches: 10. CDR3 DNA sequence: TGTGCCGGGACTAGCGGGGGGGCGCTGTTAATCGGGGAGCTGTTTTTT. It yields the protein CAGTSGGALLIGELFF.

This clone was recorded a few times. This chain uses TRBV9 with TRBJ1-1; D remains ambiguous. Trimming pared 4 bases from V and 3 bases from J, leaving 13 bases between. CDR1 SGDLS and CDR2 YYNGEE come from the germline V gene. The CDR3 spans 14 residues. CDR3: CASSPSLRDTEAFF. The CDR3 bases are TGTGCCAGCAGCCCATCCCTGAGGGACACTGAAGCTTTCTTT.

This clone has a single count. The chain couples TRBV27 to TRBJ2-3; possible D gene TRBD2, 6 bases. The CDR3 extends over 17 amino acids. Germline V gene sequence: CDR1 MNHEY, CDR2 SMNVEV (reference sequence). The V end was cut by 6 bases, the J end by 5 bases, with 24 bases between. In DNA, the CDR3 is TGTGCCAGCAGGAAAGAGCGGGCGGGCCCCACCCGAGATACGCAGTATTTT. This translates into CASRKERAGPTRDTQYF.

The table lists this clone with a few counts. The chain joins TRBV18 to TRBJ2-1; 7 bases line up with TRBD1. Losses at the gene ends were 1 base for V and 7 bases for J; bases not matched to a gene: 13. Germline CDR1 reads KGHSH; CDR2 reads LQKENI. The CDR3 totals 17 residues. The CDR3 DNA is TGTGCCAGCTCACCACAGAGAGCCGGGACAGAGAGTAATGAGCAGTTCTTC. It specifies CASSPQRAGTESNEQFF. Supplemented by reference TRBV18 and TRBJ2-1, the full variable domain reads NAGVMQNPRHLVRRRGQEARLRCSPMKGHSHVYWYRQLPEEGLKFMVYLQKENIIDESGMPKERFSAEFPKEGPSILRIQQVVRGDSAAYFCASSPQRAGTESNEQFFGPGTRLTVL.

The gene calls are TRBV7-9 and TRBJ1-5; no reliable D call. The germline V and J ends were trimmed by 6 bases and 4 bases, with 10 bases remaining between them. The CDR3 is 13 amino acids. Germline V gene data show CDR1 as SEHNR and CDR2 as FQNEAQ (reference sequence). The CDR3 reads CASSPGSNQPQHF. The CDR3 DNA reads as TGTGCCAGCAGTCCCGGGTCTAATCAGCCCCAGCATTTT.

The sample holds a few counts of this clone. The CDR3 DNA sequence: TGTGCCAGCAGCCTGCCCGGGACAGGGGAAGAGACCCAGTACTTC. Protein product: CASSLPGTGEETQYF. The V and J genes are TRBV5-4 and TRBJ2-5; 10 nucleotides line up with TRBD1. The length of the CDR3 is 15 residues. Germline CDR1 SGHNT, CDR2 YYREEE (reference sequence). Germline trimming cut 4 bases from V and 3 bases from J; bases unmatched to any gene: 6.

This clone was observed a few times. The chain couples TRBV11-3 to TRBJ2-3; 7 nucleotides agree with TRBD2. Trimming cost V 1 base and J 2 bases; bases outside gene matches: 3. The CDR3 loop spans 15 amino acids. Germline loops: CDR1 SGHNT, CDR2 YENEEA. The CDR3: CASSLAGTNTDTQYF. The CDR3 nucleotides are TGTGCCAGCAGCTTAGCAGGGACTAACACAGATACGCAGTATTTT.

The chain is built from TRBV7-2 and TRBJ2-4; TRBD1 is a possible D gene (6 bases). Trimming left V 3 bases short and J 8 bases short, with 20 bases between. Germline V gene lookup returns CDR1 SGHTA and CDR2 FQGNSA. The CDR3 sequence is 16 residues long. Here the CDR3 reads CASSFRQGSLGDIQYF. DNA of the CDR3: TGTGCCAGCAGCTTCAGGCAGGGGAGTTTGGGGGACATTCAGTACTTC.